This TCR beta chain was recorded in a study of cytomegalovirus exposure and HLA in healthy donors. Across the study: An analysis done earlier identified around 100 million unique TCR beta sequences from around 180 million T cells.

A multiplex PCR was run with 60 Vbeta primers and 13 Jbeta primers. Clones were read by immunoSEQ multiplex PCR, and TCRdb kept only the in-frame ones, dropping some. The sample consists of 150,000 to 200,000 clones, roughly 73% of them appearing once. Regarding the study as a whole: Rarity marked most TCR sequences, yet some public TCRs occurred in many donors. A later analysis, which compared TCR beta chains of equal frequency, found the HLA-associated ones more clonally expanded. With later analysis, a missense DCLRE1C variant became linked to TCR beta V- and J-gene trimming.

This clone was recorded only once. Its matching antigen is unknown. V lost 0 bases and J lost 2; bases outside the gene matches: 2. Germline-derived CDR1 and CDR2 are SGDLS and YYNGEE. The CDR3 has 15 residues. Sequenced: PBMCs. This clonotype was sampled from a woman aged 30 to 39 in good health and CMV-seronegative. The chain carries TRBV9 and TRBJ1-3, with TRBD1 identical over 7 bases. CDR3 bases: TGTGCCAGCAGCGTAGGCGACAGGGCTGGAAACACCATATATTTT. Translated: CASSVGDRAGNTIYF. Supplemented by reference TRBV9 and TRBJ1-3, the full variable domain reads DSGVTQTPKHLITATGQRVTLRCSPRSGDLSVYWYQQSLDQGLQFLIQYYNGEERAKGNILERFSAQQFPDLHSELNLSSLELGDSALYFCASSVGDRAGNTIYFGEGSWLTVV.